This T cell receptor beta chain originates from a study of cytomegalovirus exposure and HLA in healthy donors. The study, taken as a whole, reports: Whilst most TCR sequences proved rare, a subset of public TCRs occurred across many donors. With high specificity and sensitivity, the classifier reportedly diagnosed cytomegalovirus status. Subsequent analysis of the 110 or so validation repertoires found a tendency for first-cohort TCR clusters to co-occur.

As to this clone: Antigen specificity is unknown. The germline gene is not matched at one end of the junction; a read error may be the cause.

The germline V gene has CDR1 SGHTA and CDR2 FQGTGA. The CDR3 sequence is 15 residues long. The assay was immunoSEQ multiplex PCR, and TCRdb's table has in-frame clones only and misses some. Of 150,000 to 200,000 clones listed, around 84% are singletons. These donors were members of the 120-subject validation cohort, a group separate from the roughly 670-subject first cohort. The chain links TRBV7-3 to TRBJ2-5; 8 nucleotides align to TRBD1. The sequencing input was PBMCs. The clonotype was recovered from a man aged 18-30 years in good health and CMV-seropositive. The CDR3 nucleotides are TGTGCCAGCAGCCTAACCGGGACAGGACAAGAGACCCAGTACTTC. Residues: CASSLTGTGQETQYF.